This T cell receptor (beta chain) originates from a study of blood T cell repertoires in COVID-19. Profiled with immunoSEQ multiplex PCR; TCRdb holds only in-frame clones, not every one. The table lists some 250,000 clones, more than 75% of them singletons. Germline CDR1 SEHNR, CDR2 FQNEAQ (reference sequence). V was clipped by 3 bases and J by 7 bases, with 10 bases between them. CDR3 length: 13 amino acids. The receptor comes from a woman aged 25 to 39 who had recovered from COVID-19. The V and J genes are TRBV7-9 and TRBJ1-5; possibly TRBD1 for D (6 bases). The sample taken for sequencing was peripheral blood. CDR3 sequence reads: CASSFSGEQPQHF. The CDR3 nucleotides read TGTGCCAGCAGCTTTTCAGGGGAACAGCCCCAGCATTTT.